This T cell receptor beta chain was documented in a study of T cells after yellow fever vaccination. Overall study results and limits: A large majority of primary-vaccination clones showed up again after the booster (about 97% CD4, roughly 88% CD8). Some clonotypes, a small share, were shared between CD4 and CD8 compartments. Weaker overall was a secondary response that nonetheless peaked faster, on day 5 versus 15.

Template-switching 5'RACE yielded the TCR cDNA; a universal primer site and UMIs were added in the process. TCRdb ran MiXCR on the 5' RACE reads and lists one entry per CDR3 protein. The data hold more than 350,000 distinct CDR3 sequences, with roughly 10% observed a single time. In its sample, this clonotype was seen a few times. The antigen remains undetermined. Compared with germline, one end of the junction differs, possibly owing to a read error. The germline V gene has CDR1 SSHAT and CDR2 FNYEAQ (reference sequence). The CDR3 contains 18 residues. This chain uses TRBV7-7 with TRBJ2-2; maybe TRBD2 (6 bases). The receptor's source is a young man who received the YFV17D yellow fever vaccine. Material: PBMCs, obtained on the day of the first yellow fever vaccination. Here the CDR3 DNA reads TGTGCTAGCAGCTTAGATGATAGAGGACTAACTGAAACCGGGGAGCTGTTTTTT. Protein sequence: CASSLDDRGLTETGELFF.